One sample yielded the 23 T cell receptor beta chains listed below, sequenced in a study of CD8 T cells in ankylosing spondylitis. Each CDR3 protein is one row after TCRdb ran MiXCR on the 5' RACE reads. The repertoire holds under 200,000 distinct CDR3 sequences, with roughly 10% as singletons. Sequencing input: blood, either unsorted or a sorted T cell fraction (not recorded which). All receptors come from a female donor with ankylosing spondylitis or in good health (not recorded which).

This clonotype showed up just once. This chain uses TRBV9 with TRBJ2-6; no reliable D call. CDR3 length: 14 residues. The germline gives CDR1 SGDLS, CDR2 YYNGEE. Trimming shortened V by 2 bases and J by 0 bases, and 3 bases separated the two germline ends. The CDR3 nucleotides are TGTGCCAGCAGCGTCGGCTCTGGGGCCAACGTCCTGACTTTC. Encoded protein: CASSVGSGANVLTF.

The CDR3, as DNA: TGCGCCAGCAGCGAGACAGGAAGCTCCTATAATTCACCCCTCCACTTT. As protein: CASSETGSSYNSPLHF. The chain is built from TRBV5-1 and TRBJ1-6; possibly TRBD1 for D (6 bases). The CDR3 is made up of 16 amino acids. The germline V gene has CDR1 SGHRS and CDR2 YFSETQ. Trimming stripped 4 bases from V and 0 bases from J, with 11 bases between.

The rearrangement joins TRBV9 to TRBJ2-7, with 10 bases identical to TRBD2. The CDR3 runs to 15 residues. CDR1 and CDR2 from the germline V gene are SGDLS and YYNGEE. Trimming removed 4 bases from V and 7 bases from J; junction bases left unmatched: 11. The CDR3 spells CASSPQGLAGDEQYF. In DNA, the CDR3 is TGTGCCAGCAGCCCCCAAGGGCTAGCGGGAGATGAGCAGTACTTC.

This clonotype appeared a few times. The CDR3: CASSSITVAGGQTQYF. CDR3 nucleotides: TGTGCCAGCAGTTCTATCACCGTTGCGGGAGGTCAGACCCAGTACTTC. This rearrangement joins TRBV12-3 or TRBV12-4 to TRBJ2-5, with 8 bases matching TRBD2. The CDR3 totals 16 residues. V lost 4 bases, J lost 6 bases, and 13 bases stayed unmatched.

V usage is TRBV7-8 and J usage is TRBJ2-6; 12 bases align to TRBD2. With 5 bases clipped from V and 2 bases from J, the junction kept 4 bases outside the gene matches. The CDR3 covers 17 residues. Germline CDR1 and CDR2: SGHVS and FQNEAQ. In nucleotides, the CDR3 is TGTGCCAGCAGCCATACTAGCGGGAGGACTGGGGCCAACGTCCTGACTTTC. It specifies CASSHTSGRTGANVLTF.

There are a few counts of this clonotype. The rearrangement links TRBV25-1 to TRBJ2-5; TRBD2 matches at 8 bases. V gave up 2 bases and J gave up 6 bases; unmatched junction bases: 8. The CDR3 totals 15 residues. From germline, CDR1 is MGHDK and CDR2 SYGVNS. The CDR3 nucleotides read TGTGCCAGCAGTGAACCCGGGACTAGAGAGAAGACCCAGTACTTC. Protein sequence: CASSEPGTREKTQYF.

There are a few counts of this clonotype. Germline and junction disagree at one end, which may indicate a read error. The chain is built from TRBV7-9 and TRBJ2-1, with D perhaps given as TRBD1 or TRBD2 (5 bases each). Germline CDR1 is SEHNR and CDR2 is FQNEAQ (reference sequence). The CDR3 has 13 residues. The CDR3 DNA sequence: TGTGCCAGCAGCTTGACGCCGGGACGTAATGTTCGATTC. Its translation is CASSLTPGRNVRF.

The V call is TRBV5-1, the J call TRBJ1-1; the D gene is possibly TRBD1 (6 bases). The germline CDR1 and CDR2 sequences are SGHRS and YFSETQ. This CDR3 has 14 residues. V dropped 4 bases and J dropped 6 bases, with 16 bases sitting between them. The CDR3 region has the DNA TGCGCCAGCAGCCACGGCCAGGGGCCCTCTGAAGCTTTCTTT. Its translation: CASSHGQGPSEAFF.

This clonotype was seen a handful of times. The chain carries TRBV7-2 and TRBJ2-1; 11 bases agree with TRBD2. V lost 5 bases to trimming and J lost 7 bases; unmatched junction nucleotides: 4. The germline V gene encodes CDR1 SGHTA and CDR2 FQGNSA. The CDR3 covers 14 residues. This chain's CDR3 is CASSATSGSNEQFF. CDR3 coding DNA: TGTGCCAGCAGCGCCACTAGCGGGAGTAATGAGCAGTTCTTC.

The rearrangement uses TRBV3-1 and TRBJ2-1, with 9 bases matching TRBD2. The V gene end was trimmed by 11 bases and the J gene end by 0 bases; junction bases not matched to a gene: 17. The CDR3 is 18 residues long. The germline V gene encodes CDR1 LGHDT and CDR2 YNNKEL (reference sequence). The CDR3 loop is CASSTQLAGWSSYNEQFF. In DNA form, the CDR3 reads TGTGCCTCCTCCACGCAGCTAGCGGGGTGGAGCTCCTACAATGAGCAGTTCTTC.

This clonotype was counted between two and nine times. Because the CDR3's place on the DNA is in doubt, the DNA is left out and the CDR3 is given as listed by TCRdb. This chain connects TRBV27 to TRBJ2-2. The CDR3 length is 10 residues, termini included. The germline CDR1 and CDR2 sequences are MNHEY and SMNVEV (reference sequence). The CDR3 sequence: CTSVPAVLFF.

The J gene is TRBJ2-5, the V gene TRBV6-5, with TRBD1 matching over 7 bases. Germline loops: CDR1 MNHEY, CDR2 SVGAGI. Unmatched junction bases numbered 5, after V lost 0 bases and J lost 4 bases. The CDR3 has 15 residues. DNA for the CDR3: TGTGCCAGCAGTTACTCGGAGACAGGGCCAGAGACCCAGTACTTC. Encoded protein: CASSYSETGPETQYF.

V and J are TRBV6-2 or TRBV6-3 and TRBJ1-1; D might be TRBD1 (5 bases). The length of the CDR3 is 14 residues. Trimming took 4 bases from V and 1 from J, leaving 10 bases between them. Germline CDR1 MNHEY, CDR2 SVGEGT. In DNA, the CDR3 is TGTGCCAGCAGTTCGATGGGGGGGAACACTGAAGCTTTCTTT. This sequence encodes CASSSMGGNTEAFF.

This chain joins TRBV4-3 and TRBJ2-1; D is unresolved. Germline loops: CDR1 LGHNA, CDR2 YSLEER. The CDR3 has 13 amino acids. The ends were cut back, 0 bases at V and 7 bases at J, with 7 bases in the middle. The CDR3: CASSQELRNEQFF. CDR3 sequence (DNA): TGCGCCAGCAGCCAAGAATTGAGGAATGAGCAGTTCTTC.

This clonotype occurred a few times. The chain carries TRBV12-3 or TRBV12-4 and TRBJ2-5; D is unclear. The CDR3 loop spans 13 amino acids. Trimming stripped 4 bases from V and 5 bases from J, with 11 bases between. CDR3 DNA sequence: TGTGCCAGCAGTTCCCCCGATGCGGAGACCCAGTACTTC. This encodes CASSSPDAETQYF.

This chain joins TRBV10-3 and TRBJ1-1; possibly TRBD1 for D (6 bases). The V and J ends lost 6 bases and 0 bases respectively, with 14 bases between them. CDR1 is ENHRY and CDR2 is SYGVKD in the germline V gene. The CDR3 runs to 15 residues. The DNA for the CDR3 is TGTGCCATCAGGGTTTCCAGGGGCCTGAACACTGAAGCTTTCTTT. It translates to CAIRVSRGLNTEAFF.

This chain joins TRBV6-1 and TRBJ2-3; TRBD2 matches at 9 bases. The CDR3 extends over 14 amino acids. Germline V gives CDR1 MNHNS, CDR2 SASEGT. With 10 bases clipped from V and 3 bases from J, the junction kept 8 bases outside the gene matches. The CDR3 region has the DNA TGTGCCACTACGGGACTAGCCAGAACAGATACGCAGTATTTT. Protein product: CATTGLARTDTQYF.

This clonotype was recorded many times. The CDR3 DNA follows: TGCGCCAGCAGCCGAACACTAGCGGGAGGGAACAATGAGCAGTTCTTC. Encoded protein: CASSRTLAGGNNEQFF. The rearrangement uses TRBV4-3 and TRBJ2-1; TRBD2 matches 13 bases. The V and J ends lost 4 bases and 5 bases, in that order; junction bases with no gene match: 5. The CDR3 is 16 residues long. The germline gives CDR1 LGHNA, CDR2 YSLEER.

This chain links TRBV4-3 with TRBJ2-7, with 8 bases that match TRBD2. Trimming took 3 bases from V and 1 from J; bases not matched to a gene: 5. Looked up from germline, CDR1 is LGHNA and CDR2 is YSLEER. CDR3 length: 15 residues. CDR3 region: CASSQGLEGSYEQYF. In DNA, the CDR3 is TGCGCCAGCAGCCAGGGACTAGAAGGGTCCTACGAGCAGTACTTC.

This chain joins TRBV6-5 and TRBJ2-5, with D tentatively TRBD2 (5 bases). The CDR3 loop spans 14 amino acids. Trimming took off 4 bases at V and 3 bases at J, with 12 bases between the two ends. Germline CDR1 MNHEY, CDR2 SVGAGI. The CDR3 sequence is CASSFQVGEETQYF. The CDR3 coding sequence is TGTGCCAGCAGTTTTCAAGTGGGAGAAGAGACCCAGTACTTC.

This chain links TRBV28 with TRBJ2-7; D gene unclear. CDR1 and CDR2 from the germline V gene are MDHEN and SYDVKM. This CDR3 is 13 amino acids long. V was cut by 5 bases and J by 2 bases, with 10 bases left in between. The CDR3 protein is CASSLWTAYEQYF. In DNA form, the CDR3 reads TGTGCCAGCAGTCTCTGGACGGCCTACGAGCAGTACTTC.

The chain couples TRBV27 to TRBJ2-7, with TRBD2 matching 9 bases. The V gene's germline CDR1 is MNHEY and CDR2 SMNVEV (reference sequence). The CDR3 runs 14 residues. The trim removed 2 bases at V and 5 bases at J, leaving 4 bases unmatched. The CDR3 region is CASSLTREGDEQYF. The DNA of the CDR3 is TGTGCCAGCAGTTTAACGCGGGAGGGAGACGAGCAGTACTTC.

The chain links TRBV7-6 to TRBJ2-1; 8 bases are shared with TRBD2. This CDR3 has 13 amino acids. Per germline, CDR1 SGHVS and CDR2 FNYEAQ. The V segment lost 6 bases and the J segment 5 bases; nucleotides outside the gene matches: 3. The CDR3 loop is CASSYSGDNEQFF. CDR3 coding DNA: TGTGCCAGCAGTTATAGCGGGGACAATGAGCAGTTCTTC.